What follows describes a single TCR beta chain. The data derive from a study of identical twins. Per the germline V gene, CDR1 is SGHAT and CDR2 is FQDESV (reference sequence). The CDR3 contains 19 residues. The V gene lost 0 bases and the J gene lost 2 bases, with 21 bases spanning the gap. TCRdb independently ran MiXCR on the 5' RACE reads; one entry per CDR3 protein. The sample has about 430,000 distinct CDR3 sequences; about 18% are singletons. This TCR was sampled from a man aged 45-65 years in good health. The chain joins TRBV11-1 to TRBJ2-3; possible D gene TRBD2, 5 bases. The sample taken for sequencing was naive T cells sorted from blood. The CDR3 reads CASSLAGGLRGTFTDTQYF. CDR3 in DNA: TGTGCCAGCAGCTTAGCCGGAGGCCTTCGAGGAACCTTCACAGATACGCAGTATTTT.